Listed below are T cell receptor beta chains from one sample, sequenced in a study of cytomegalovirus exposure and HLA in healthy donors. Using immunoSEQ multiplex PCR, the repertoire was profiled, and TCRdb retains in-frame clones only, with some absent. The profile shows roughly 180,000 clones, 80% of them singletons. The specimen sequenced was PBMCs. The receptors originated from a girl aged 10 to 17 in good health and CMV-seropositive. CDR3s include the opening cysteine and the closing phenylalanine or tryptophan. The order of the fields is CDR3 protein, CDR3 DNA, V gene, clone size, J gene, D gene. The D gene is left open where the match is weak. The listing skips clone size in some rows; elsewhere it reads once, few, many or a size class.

CASSLTPGEQFF TGTGCCAGCAGCTTAACCCCGGGTGAGCAGTTCTTC TRBV7-3 . TRBJ2-1 .
CASSLVQGAPYGYTF TGCGCCAGCAGCTTGGTGCAGGGGGCTCCCTATGGCTACACCTTC TRBV5-1 . TRBJ1-2 TRBD1
CASNLHPQGGSYEQYF TGCGCCAGCAACCTCCACCCACAGGGGGGATCCTACGAGCAGTACTTC TRBV5-1 . TRBJ2-7 TRBD1
CASSAPGKNIQYF TGTGCCAGCAGCGCGCCCGGCAAAAACATTCAGTACTTC TRBV7-2 . TRBJ2-4 .
CASSLVRLAPTYEQYF TGTGCCAGCAGCTTAGTTAGACTAGCTCCTACCTACGAGCAGTACTTC TRBV7-8 once TRBJ2-7 TRBD2
CASSSRTSGRALEQYF TGTGCCAGCAGCTCCCGGACTAGCGGGAGGGCCTTAGAGCAGTACTTC TRBV11-2 . TRBJ2-5 TRBD2
CASSLGGAVSGYEQYF TGTGCCAGCAGCTTAGGTGGAGCAGTTAGTGGGTACGAGCAGTACTTC TRBV7-9 . TRBJ2-7 .
CASSLKARTGETQYF TGTGCCAGCAGCTTAAAAGCCCGGACAGGAGAGACCCAGTACTTC TRBV7-9 . TRBJ2-5 TRBD1
CASSAGTGKNEQYF TGCGCCAGCAGTGCCGGGACAGGGAAGAACGAGCAGTACTTC TRBV10-1 . TRBJ2-7 TRBD1
CASSLSGQIYGYTF TGTGCCAGCAGCTTGAGCGGACAGATCTATGGCTACACCTTC TRBV5-8 . TRBJ1-2 .
CASSLGSWAGQGKTQYF TGTGCCAGCAGCTTAGGGTCCTGGGCGGGACAGGGGAAGACCCAGTACTTC TRBV7-9 . TRBJ2-5 TRBD1
CASSLGGRRGEKLFF TGTGCCAGCAGCTTGGGCGGGAGAAGGGGTGAAAAACTGTTTTTT TRBV5-6 . TRBJ1-4 .
CAISESGENTEAFF TGTGCCATCAGTGAGTCAGGGGAGAACACTGAAGCTTTCTTT TRBV10-3 few TRBJ1-1 .
CASSTTREETQYF TGTGCCAGCAGCACCACTAGGGAAGAGACCCAGTACTTC TRBV5-6 . TRBJ2-5 .
CASSYARGQYF TGTGCCAGCAGTTACGCCCGGGGGCAGTACTTC TRBV6-6 . TRBJ2-7 .
CASSPFSYEQYF TGTGCCAGCAGCCCCTTCTCCTACGAGCAGTACTTC TRBV14 . TRBJ2-7 .
CASTDPTSGVSNEQFF TGTGCCAGCACCGACCCCACTAGCGGGGTTAGTAATGAGCAGTTCTTC TRBV27 . TRBJ2-1 TRBD2
CASSLADRRYGYTF TGCGCCAGCAGCTTGGCCGACCGGAGGTATGGCTACACCTTC TRBV5-1 . TRBJ1-2 .
CASSPRQGRQPQHF TGTGCCAGCAGCCCCAGACAGGGCCGGCAGCCCCAGCATTTT TRBV7-8 . TRBJ1-5 TRBD1
CASSYSRNRDQPQHF TGTGCCAGCAGTTACAGCAGAAACAGGGATCAGCCCCAGCATTTT TRBV6-6 . TRBJ1-5 .
CASSTFDGNQPQHF TGTGCCAGCAGTACTTTTGACGGGAATCAGCCCCAGCATTTT TRBV6-6 few TRBJ1-5 .
CSATGDGYTF TGCAGTGCCACAGGGGATGGCTACACCTTC TRBV20-1 . TRBJ1-2 TRBD1
CASSPPGAATQYF TGTGCCAGCTCACCACCGGGGGCTGCGACCCAGTACTTC TRBV18 . TRBJ2-5 .
CSGGTGGEQYF TGCAGCGGGGGGACAGGGGGCGAGCAGTACTTC TRBV29-1 . TRBJ2-7 TRBD1
CASSPPRGLAGGEQYF TGTGCCAGCAGTCCGCCGAGGGGCCTAGCGGGAGGCGAGCAGTACTTC TRBV27 . TRBJ2-7 TRBD2
CASSFSGAGLVYEQYF TGTGCCAGCAGCTTTAGTGGGGCAGGCCTAGTCTACGAGCAGTACTTC TRBV7-9 . TRBJ2-7 .
CASSDLRGMNTEAFF TGTGCCAGCAGTGATTTGCGGGGGATGAACACTGAAGCTTTCTTT TRBV2 . TRBJ1-1 .
CASSDSTRLAGEQFF TGTGCCAGCAGTGACTCGACCCGACTAGCGGGCGAGCAGTTCTTC TRBV6-4 . TRBJ2-1 TRBD2
CASSSSTSGRAEQYF TGTGCCAGTAGTTCTTCGACTAGCGGGAGAGCCGAGCAGTACTTC TRBV19 . TRBJ2-7 TRBD2
CASSIGGRQYF TGTGCCAGTAGTATAGGCGGGAGACAGTACTTC TRBV19 . TRBJ2-7 TRBD2
CAWTRTGWNTEAFF TGTGCCTGGACTAGGACAGGGTGGAACACTGAAGCTTTCTTT TRBV30 . TRBJ1-1 TRBD1
CASSSHGTGVYEQYF TGCGCCAGCAGCTCTCATGGGACAGGGGTCTACGAGCAGTACTTC TRBV5-1 once TRBJ2-7 TRBD1
CASSYGQGVTEAFF TGTGCCAGCAGTTACGGACAGGGGGTAACTGAAGCTTTCTTT TRBV6-5 once TRBJ1-1 TRBD1
CASSHRLAGGGNEQFF TGCGCCAGCAGCCATAGGCTAGCGGGAGGGGGAAATGAGCAGTTCTTC TRBV4-1 . TRBJ2-1 TRBD2
CASSPGTDPVEQFF TGTGCCAGCAGCCCCGGGACAGACCCTGTCGAGCAGTTCTTC TRBV4-2 . TRBJ2-1 TRBD1